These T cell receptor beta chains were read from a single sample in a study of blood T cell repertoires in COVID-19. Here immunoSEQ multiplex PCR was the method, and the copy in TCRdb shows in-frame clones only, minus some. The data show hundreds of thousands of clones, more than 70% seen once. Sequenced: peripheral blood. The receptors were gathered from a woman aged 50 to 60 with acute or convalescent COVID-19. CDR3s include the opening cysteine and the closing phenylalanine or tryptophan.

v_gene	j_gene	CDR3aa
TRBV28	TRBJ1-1	CASSLSQGSWGTEAFF
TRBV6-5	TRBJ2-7	CASRTGTSLSEQYF
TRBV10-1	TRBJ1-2	CASSAERPGFGGYTF
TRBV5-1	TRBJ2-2	CASSFGPAGGTGELFF
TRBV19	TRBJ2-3	CASSSEASQGNTDTQYF
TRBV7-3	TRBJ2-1	CASSSPGYNEQFF
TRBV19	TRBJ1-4	CASSIDTGTGEKLFF
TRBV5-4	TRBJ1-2	CASSLGTGTLNYGYTF
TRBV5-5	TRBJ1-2	CASIHSKYGYTF
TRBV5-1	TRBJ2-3	CASSSSAPRDTQYF
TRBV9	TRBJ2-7	CASSPSIRQGYEQYF
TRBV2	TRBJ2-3	CASRNRGLQHTQYF
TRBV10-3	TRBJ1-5	CATQGQGAFYSNQPQHF
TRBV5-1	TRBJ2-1	CASSFGGHNEQFF
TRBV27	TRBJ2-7	CASSWTGFSYEQYF
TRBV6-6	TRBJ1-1	CASTPRGGNTEAFF
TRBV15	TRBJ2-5	CATSREPRETQYF
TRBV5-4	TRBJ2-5	CASSSDREGRETQYF
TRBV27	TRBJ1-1	CASTRGTGLNTEAFF
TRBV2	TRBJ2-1	CASSEALGNEQFF
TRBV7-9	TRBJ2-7	CASSQGALSYEQYF
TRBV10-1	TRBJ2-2	CASSGTGLGSGELFF
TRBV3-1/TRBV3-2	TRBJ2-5	CASSHYRLDQETQYF
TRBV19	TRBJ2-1	CASSTLGSGSSSYNEQFF
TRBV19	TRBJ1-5	CASTPFLNQPQHF